This TCR beta chain comes out of a study of blood T cell repertoires in COVID-19. Study background: Specimens from acute and convalescent COVID-19 originated in the United States, Italy and Spain. From T cells, B-cell-depleted T cells, or PBMCs came the material, which was cDNA or gDNA.

V trimming: 2 bases; J trimming: 6 bases; junction bases outside the gene matches: 8. The germline CDR1 and CDR2 sequences are SGHRS and YFSETQ. The CDR3 loop spans 15 amino acids. This clone was picked up one time. Per the authors' pipeline: Amplifying reference gene primers gave estimates of nucleated cell counts. Assay used: immunoSEQ multiplex PCR; TCRdb lists only in-frame clones, some missing. D and trimming come from the DNA, and the V and J calls and clone size come from that table. The sample holds around 210,000 clones; around three quarters are singletons and the top ten take 5.5%. The chain is built from TRBV5-1 and TRBJ1-1, with 9 bases fitting TRBD1. The clonotype was recovered from a woman in her sixties or seventies with acute or convalescent COVID-19. The sample taken for sequencing was peripheral blood. This CDR3 reads CASSLPGQGGAEAFF. CDR3 bases: TGCGCCAGCAGCTTACCGGGACAGGGAGGCGCTGAAGCTTTCTTT.